The 3 T cell receptor beta chains presented below share a single source sample, sequenced in a study of T cell responses to AZD1222 COVID-19 vaccine. Profiled with immunoSEQ multiplex PCR; TCRdb holds only in-frame clones, not every one. This table holds 110,000 to 150,000 clones, roughly 90% found once. The specimen comprised peripheral blood, sampled on day 0 of AZD1222 vaccination. The receptor set was obtained from an adult in good health.

The CDR3 DNA sequence: TGTGCCAGCAGCTTACGGGCTGGGGCCAACGTCCTGACTTTC. It yields the protein CASSLRAGANVLTF. This sequence joins TRBV7-2 and TRBJ2-6; no definite D call. The CDR3 extends over 14 amino acids. Germline V gene sequence: CDR1 SGHTA, CDR2 FQGNSA. The V end was cut by 2 bases, the J end by 2 bases, with 4 bases between.

Only a few counts were recorded for this clone. The chain combines TRBV7-2 with TRBJ2-7; the match to TRBD2 covers 8 bases. CDR1 and CDR2 from the germline V gene are SGHTA and FQGNSA. V was clipped by 1 base and J by 6 bases; unmatched bases: 8. CDR3 size: 15 residues. CDR3 sequence (DNA): TGTGCCAGCAGCTTAGGGGCCGGGAGGGTACCCGAGCAGTACTTC. Translation gives CASSLGAGRVPEQYF. Full variable domain (outside the CDR3, taken from reference TRBV7-2 and TRBJ2-7): GAGVSQSPSNKVTEKGKDVELRCDPISGHTALYWYRQSLGQGLEFLIYFQGNSAPDKSGLPSDRFSAERTGGSVSTLTIQRTQQEDSAVYLCASSLGAGRVPEQYFGPGTRLTVT.

The chain recombines TRBV5-5 with TRBJ2-2; 12 positions agree with TRBD2. The CDR3 covers 17 residues. Losses at the gene ends were 3 bases for V and 11 bases for J; bases not matched to a gene: 14. Germline V lookup: CDR1 SGHKS, CDR2 YYEKEE (reference sequence). This CDR3 is CASSSYRGETSGSELFF. The DNA for the CDR3 is TGTGCCAGCAGCTCCTACAGGGGGGAGACTAGCGGGAGTGAGCTGTTTTTT.